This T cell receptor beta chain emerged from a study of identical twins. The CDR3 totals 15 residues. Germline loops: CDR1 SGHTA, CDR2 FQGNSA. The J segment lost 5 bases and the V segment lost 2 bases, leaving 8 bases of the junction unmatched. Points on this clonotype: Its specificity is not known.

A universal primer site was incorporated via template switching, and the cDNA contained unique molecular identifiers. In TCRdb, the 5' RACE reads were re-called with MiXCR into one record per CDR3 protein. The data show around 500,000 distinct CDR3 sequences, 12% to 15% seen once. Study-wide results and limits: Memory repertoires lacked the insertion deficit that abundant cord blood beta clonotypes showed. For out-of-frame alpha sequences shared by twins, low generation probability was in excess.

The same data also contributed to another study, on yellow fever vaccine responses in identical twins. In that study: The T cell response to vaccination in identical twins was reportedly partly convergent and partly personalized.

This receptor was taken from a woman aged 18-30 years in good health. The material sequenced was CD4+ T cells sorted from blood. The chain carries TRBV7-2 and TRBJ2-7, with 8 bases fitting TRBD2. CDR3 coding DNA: TGTGCCAGCAGCTTACTTGTAGCGGGACTCGACGAGCAGTACTTC. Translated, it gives CASSLLVAGLDEQYF.